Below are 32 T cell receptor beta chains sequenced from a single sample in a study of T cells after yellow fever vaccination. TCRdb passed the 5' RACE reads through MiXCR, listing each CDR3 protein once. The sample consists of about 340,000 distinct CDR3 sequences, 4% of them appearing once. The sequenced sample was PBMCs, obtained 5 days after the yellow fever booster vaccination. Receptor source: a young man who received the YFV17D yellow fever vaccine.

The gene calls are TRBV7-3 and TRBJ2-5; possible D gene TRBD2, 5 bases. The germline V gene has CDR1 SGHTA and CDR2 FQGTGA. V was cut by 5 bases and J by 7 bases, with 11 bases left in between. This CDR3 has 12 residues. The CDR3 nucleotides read TGTGCCAGCAGCCCGCGGAGCGGGACCCAGTACTTC. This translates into CASSPRSGTQYF.

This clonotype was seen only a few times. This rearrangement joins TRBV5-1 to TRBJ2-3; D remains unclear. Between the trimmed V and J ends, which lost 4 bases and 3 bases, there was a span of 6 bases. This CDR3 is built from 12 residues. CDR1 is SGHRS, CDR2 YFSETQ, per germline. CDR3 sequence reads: CASSQLTDTQYF. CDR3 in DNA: TGCGCCAGCAGCCAGCTAACAGATACGCAGTATTTT.

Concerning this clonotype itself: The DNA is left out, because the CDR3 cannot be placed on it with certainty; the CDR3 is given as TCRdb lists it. The CDR3 region is CASSTSGYNEQFF. This rearrangement joins TRBV9 to TRBJ2-1. The CDR3 adds up to 13 amino acids, both ends counted. The germline V gene encodes CDR1 SGDLS and CDR2 YYNGEE.

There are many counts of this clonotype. The CDR3 nucleotides are TGTGCCAGCAGCTTAAGGGCTTGGGGGGAGCAGTACTTC. Residues: CASSLRAWGEQYF. This rearrangement joins TRBV7-3 to TRBJ2-7; D possibly matches TRBD1 or TRBD2 (5 bases each). V lost 1 base to trimming and J lost 7 bases, with 11 bases between them. Germline CDR1 and CDR2: SGHTA and FQGTGA. This CDR3 comprises 13 residues.

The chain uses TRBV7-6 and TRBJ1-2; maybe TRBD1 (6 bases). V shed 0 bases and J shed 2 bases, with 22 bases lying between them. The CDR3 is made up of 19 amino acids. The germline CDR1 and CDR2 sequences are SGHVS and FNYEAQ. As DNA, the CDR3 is TGTGCCAGCAGCTTAGCGCCGCGGGGCAGGGGCGGGTTCAACTATGGCTACACCTTC. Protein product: CASSLAPRGRGGFNYGYTF.

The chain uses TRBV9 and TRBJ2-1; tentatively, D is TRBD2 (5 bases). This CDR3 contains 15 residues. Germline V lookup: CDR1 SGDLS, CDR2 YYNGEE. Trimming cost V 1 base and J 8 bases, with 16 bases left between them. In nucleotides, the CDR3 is TGTGCCAGCAGCGTAATCGGAAGAAGCGGCGATGAGCAGTTCTTC. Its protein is CASSVIGRSGDEQFF.

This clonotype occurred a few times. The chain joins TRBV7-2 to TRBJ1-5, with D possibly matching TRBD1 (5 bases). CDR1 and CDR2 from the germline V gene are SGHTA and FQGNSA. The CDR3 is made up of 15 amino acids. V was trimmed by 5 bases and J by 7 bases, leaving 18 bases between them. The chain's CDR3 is CASSATGGHGQPQHF. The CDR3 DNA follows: TGTGCCAGCAGCGCAACCGGGGGTCATGGACAGCCCCAGCATTTT.

DNA of the CDR3: TGCGCCAGCAGCCAAATCTGGACAGGGGGATTATACACCTTC. This sequence encodes CASSQIWTGGLYTF. The chain recombines TRBV4-1 with TRBJ1-2; 10 positions match TRBD1. Germline CDR1 is MGHRA and CDR2 is YSYEKL. The V segment lost 2 bases and the J segment 11 bases; nucleotides outside the gene matches: 8. There are 14 residues in the CDR3.

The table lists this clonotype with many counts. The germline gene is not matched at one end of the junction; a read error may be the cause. The CDR3 bases are TGTGCCAGCAGCCATGACGAGACAGACTCCAACGAGCAGTACTTC. It specifies CASSHDETDSNEQYF. The rearrangement joins TRBV3-1 to TRBJ2-7, with D tentatively TRBD1 (5 bases). This CDR3 is 15 amino acids long. The germline V gene has CDR1 LGHDT and CDR2 YNNKEL (reference sequence).

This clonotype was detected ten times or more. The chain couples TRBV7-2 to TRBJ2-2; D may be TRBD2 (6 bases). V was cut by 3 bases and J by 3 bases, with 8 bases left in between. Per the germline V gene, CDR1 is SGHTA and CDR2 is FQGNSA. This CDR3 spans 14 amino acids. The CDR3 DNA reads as TGTGCCAGCAGCTTTAGCGGTTACACCGGGGAGCTGTTTTTT. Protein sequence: CASSFSGYTGELFF.

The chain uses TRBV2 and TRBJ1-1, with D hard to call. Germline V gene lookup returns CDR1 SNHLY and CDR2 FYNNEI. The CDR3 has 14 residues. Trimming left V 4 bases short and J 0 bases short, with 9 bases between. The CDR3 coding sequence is TGTGCCAGCAGTGCGATGGACCTGAACACTGAAGCTTTCTTT. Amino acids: CASSAMDLNTEAFF.

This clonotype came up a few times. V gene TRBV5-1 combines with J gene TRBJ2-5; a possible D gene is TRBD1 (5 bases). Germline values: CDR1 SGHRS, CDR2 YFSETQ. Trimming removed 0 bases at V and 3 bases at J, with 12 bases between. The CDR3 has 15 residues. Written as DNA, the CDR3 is TGCGCCAGCAGCTTGGGGGCAGGGAATAAAGAGACCCAGTACTTC. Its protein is CASSLGAGNKETQYF.

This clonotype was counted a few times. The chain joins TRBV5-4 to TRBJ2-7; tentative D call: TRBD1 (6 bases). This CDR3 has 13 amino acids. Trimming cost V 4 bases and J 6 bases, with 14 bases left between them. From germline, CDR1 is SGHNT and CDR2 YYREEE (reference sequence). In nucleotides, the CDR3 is TGTGCCAGCAGCACTGACAGGTTCACCGAGCAGTACTTC. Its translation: CASSTDRFTEQYF. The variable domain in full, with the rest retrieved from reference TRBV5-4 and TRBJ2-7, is ETGVTQSPTHLIKTRGQQVTLRCSSQSGHNTVSWYQQALGQGPQFIFQYYREEENGRGNFPPRFSGLQFPNYSSELNVNALELDDSALYLCASSTDRFTEQYFGPGTRLTVT.

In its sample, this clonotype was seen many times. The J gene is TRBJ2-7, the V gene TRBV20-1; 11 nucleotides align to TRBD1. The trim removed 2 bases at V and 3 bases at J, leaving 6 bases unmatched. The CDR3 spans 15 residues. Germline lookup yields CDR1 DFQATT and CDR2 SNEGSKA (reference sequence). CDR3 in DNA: TGCAGTGCTAGACACGGACAGGGGGCCGACTACGAGCAGTACTTC. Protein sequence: CSARHGQGADYEQYF.

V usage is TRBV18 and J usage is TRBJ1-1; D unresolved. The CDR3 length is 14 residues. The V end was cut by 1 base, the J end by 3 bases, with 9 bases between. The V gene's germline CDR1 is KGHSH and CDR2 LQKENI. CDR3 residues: CASSPQGGDTEAFF. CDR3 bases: TGTGCCAGCTCACCACAGGGTGGGGACACTGAAGCTTTCTTT.

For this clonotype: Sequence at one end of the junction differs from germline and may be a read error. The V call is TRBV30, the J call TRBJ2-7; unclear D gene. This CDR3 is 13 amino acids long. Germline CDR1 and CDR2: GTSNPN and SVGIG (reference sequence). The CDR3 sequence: CAWSVGRAYGQYF. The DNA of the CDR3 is TGTGCCTGGAGTGTTGGTCGGGCCTACGGGCAGTACTTC.

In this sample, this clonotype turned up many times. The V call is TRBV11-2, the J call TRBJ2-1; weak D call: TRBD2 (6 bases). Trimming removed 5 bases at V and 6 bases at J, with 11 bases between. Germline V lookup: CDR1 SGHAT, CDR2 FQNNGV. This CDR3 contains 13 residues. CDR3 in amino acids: CASSRDLVNEQFF. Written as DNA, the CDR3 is TGTGCCAGCAGCCGGGACTTAGTCAATGAGCAGTTCTTC. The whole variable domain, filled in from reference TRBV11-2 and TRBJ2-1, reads EAGVAQSPRYKIIEKRQSVAFWCNPISGHATLYWYQQILGQGPKLLIQFQNNGVVDDSQLPKDRFSAERLKGVDSTLKIQPAKLEDSAVYLCASSRDLVNEQFFGPGTRLTVL.

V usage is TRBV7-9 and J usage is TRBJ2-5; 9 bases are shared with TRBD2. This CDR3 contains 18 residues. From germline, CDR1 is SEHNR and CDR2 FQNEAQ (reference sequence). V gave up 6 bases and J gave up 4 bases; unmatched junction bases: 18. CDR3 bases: TGTGCCAGCAGTCGCCCCTGGGCGGGGGGGCGGCTTGGAGAGACCCAGTACTTC. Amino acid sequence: CASSRPWAGGRLGETQYF.

Here the CDR3 reads CASSFGTVAGYTF. The DNA for the CDR3 is TGTGCCAGCAGTTTCGGGACAGTCGCCGGCTACACCTTC. The V gene is TRBV12-3 or TRBV12-4, the J gene TRBJ1-2, with 7 bases lining up with TRBD1. After removal of 3 bases from V and 8 bases from J, the junction contained 6 bases not matched to a gene. This CDR3 is built from 13 residues.

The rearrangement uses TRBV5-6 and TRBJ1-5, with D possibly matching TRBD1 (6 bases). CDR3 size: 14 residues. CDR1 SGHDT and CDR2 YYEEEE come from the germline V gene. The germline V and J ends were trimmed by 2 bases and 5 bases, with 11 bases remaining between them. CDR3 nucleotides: TGTGCCAGCAGCTTACAGGGAACCCATCAGCCCCAGCATTTT. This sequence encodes CASSLQGTHQPQHF.

The CDR3 protein is CASTERGGGETQYF. In DNA, the CDR3 is TGTGCCAGCACGGAGCGGGGGGGAGGGGAGACCCAGTACTTC. The chain links TRBV6-5 to TRBJ2-5; 10 bases line up with TRBD2. With 7 bases clipped from V and 5 bases from J, the junction kept 7 bases outside the gene matches. This CDR3 is 14 amino acids long. The germline V gene encodes CDR1 MNHEY and CDR2 SVGAGI.

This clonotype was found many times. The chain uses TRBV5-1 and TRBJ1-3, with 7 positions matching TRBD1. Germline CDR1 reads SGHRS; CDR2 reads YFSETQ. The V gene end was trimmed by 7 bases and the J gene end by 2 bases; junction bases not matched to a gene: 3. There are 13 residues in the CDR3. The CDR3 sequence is CASGTGAGNTIYF. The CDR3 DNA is TGCGCCAGCGGAACAGGGGCTGGAAACACCATATATTTT.

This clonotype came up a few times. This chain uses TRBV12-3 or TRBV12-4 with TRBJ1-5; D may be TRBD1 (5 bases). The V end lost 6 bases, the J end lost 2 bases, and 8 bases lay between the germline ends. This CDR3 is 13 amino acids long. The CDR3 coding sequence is TGTGCCAGCAGAGGGGATGGCAATCAGCCCCAGCATTTT. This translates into CASRGDGNQPQHF.

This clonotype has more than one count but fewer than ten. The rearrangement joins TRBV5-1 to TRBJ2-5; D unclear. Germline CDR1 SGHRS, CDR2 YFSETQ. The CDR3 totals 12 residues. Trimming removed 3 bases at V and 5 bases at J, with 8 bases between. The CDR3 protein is CASSSNKETQYF. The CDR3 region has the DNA TGCGCCAGCAGCTCGAACAAGGAGACCCAGTACTTC. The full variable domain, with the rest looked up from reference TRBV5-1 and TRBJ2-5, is KAGVTQTPRYLIKTRGQQVTLSCSPISGHRSVSWYQQTPGQGLQFLFEYFSETQRNKGNFPGRFSGRQFSNSRSEMNVSTLELGDSALYLCASSSNKETQYFGPGTRLLVL.

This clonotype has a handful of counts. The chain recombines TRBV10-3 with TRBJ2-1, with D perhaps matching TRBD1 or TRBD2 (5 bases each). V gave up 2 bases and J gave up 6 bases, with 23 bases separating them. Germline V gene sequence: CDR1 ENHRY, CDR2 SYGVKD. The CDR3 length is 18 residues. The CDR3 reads CAISEADTGTELPNEQFF. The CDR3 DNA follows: TGTGCCATCAGTGAGGCGGATACCGGGACGGAACTTCCCAATGAGCAGTTCTTC.

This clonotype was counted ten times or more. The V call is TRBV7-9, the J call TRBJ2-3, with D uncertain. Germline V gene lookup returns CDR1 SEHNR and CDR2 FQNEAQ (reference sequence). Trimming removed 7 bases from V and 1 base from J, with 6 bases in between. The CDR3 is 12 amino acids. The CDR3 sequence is CASTRRTDTQYF. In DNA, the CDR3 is TGTGCCAGCACCCGACGCACAGATACGCAGTATTTT.

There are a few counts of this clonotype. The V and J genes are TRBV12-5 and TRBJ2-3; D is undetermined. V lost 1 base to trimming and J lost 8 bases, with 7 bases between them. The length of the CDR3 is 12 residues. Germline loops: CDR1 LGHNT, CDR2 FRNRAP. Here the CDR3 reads CASGLDTRTQYF. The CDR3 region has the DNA TGTGCTAGTGGTTTGGATACCCGTACGCAGTATTTT.

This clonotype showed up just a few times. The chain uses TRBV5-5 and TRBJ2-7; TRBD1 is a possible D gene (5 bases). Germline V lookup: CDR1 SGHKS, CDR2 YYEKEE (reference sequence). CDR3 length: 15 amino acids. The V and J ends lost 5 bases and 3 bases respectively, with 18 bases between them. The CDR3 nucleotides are TGTGCCAGCAGGATAGGGGATTTCGCGGTCTACGAGCAGTACGTC. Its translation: CASRIGDFAVYEQYV.

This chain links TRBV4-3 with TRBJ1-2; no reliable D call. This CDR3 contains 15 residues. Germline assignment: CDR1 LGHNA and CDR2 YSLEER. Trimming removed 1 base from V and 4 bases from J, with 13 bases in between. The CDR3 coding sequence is TGCGCCAGCAGCCAAGGTACGCCCCTGAGCTATGGCTACACCTTC. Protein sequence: CASSQGTPLSYGYTF.

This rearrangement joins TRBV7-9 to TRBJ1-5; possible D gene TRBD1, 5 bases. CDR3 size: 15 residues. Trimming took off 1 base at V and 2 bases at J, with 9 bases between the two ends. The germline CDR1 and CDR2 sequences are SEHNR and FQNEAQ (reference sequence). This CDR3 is CASSLDGGRNQPQHF. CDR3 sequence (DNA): TGTGCCAGCAGCTTAGATGGGGGACGCAATCAGCCCCAGCATTTT.

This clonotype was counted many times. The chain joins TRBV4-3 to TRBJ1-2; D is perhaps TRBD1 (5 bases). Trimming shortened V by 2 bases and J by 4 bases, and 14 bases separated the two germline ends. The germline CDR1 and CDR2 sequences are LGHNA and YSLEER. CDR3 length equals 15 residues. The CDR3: CASSQWGYPTYGYTF. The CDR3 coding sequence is TGCGCCAGCAGCCAATGGGGCTATCCCACCTATGGCTACACCTTC.

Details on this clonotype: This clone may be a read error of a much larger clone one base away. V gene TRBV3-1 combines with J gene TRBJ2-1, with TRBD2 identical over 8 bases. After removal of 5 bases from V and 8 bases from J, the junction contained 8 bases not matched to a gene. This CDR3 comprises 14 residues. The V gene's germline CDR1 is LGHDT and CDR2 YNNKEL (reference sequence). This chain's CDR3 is CASSSSGDYYEQFF. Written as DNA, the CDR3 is TGTGCCAGCAGCAGTAGCGGGGATTACTATGAGCAGTTCTTC.